What follows are 15 T cell receptor beta chains derived from one specimen sequenced in a study of T cells in Graves' hyperthyroidism and ophthalmopathy. TCR beta CDR3 region amplification was performed from RNA transcripts. TCR CDR3 regions were first amplified by RT-PCR with HTBI primers. TCRdb reprocessed the multiplex PCR reads via MiXCR and lists one record per CDR3 protein. This sample has approximately 600,000 distinct CDR3 sequences, with approximately 15% found just once. Sequenced: blood. The source is a woman aged 30 to 39 with Graves' hyperthyroidism that later progressed to Graves' ophthalmopathy.

This clonotype turned up a few times. The chain is built from TRBV11-3 and TRBJ2-4; D may be TRBD2 (6 bases). Trimming stripped 0 bases from V and 5 bases from J, with 11 bases between. The CDR3 runs 15 residues. CDR1 SGHNT and CDR2 YENEEA come from the germline V gene. The CDR3: CASSLDRGTENIQYF. The CDR3 bases are TGTGCCAGCAGCTTAGATCGGGGGACGGAAAACATTCAGTACTTC.

This clonotype was observed many times. The V and J genes are TRBV10-3 and TRBJ2-1; 8 nucleotides line up with TRBD2. The CDR3 is 13 residues long. Germline V gene data show CDR1 as ENHRY and CDR2 as SYGVKD. V shed 11 bases and J 8 bases; nucleotides not matched to a gene: 11. The CDR3 DNA sequence: TGTGCCTCGGCGGGAGGCCAGTTTGATGAGCAGTTCTTC. Translated, it gives CASAGGQFDEQFF.

Many counts were recorded for this clonotype. The gene calls are TRBV7-2 and TRBJ1-5; possible D gene TRBD1, 5 bases. There are 15 residues in the CDR3. The V and J ends lost 4 bases and 7 bases respectively, with 17 bases between them. The V gene's germline CDR1 is SGHTA and CDR2 FQGNSA. The CDR3 DNA reads as TGTGCCAGCAGCTCCCAGGGTTGGTACGAACAGCCCCAGCATTTT. Its translation: CASSSQGWYEQPQHF.

The V gene is TRBV7-9, the J gene TRBJ2-7, with TRBD2 as a possible D gene (5 bases). CDR3 length equals 15 residues. Germline loops: CDR1 SEHNR, CDR2 FQNEAQ (reference sequence). V lost 5 bases, J lost 5 bases, and 19 bases lay in between. The CDR3 spells CASSSPTSSVHEQYF. The CDR3 region has the DNA TGTGCCAGCAGCAGCCCTACAAGTAGCGTCCACGAGCAGTACTTC.

This clonotype was seen at least ten times. V and J are TRBV27 and TRBJ1-2; tentative D call: TRBD1 (5 bases). The CDR3 extends over 16 amino acids. Germline V gene lookup returns CDR1 MNHEY and CDR2 SMNVEV (reference sequence). Trimming took off 0 bases at V and 8 bases at J, with 19 bases between the two ends. CDR3 coding DNA: TGTGCCAGCAGTTTATCGATATCCCCGGGGCATGGGGGCTACACCTTC. Residues: CASSLSISPGHGGYTF.

A remark on this clonotype: This may come from a read error, since a much larger clone is one base off. The chain joins TRBV27 to TRBJ2-2; D unresolved. Germline-derived CDR1 and CDR2 are MNHEY and SMNVEV (reference sequence). The CDR3 covers 12 residues. The CDR3 DNA reads as TGTGCCAGCACCACGAACACCAGGGAGCTGTTTTTT. Its translation: CASTTNTRELFF.

There are many counts of this clonotype. The chain employs TRBV6-5 and TRBJ2-1, with TRBD2 matching over 10 bases. This CDR3 region has 16 residues. Germline V gives CDR1 MNHEY, CDR2 SVGAGI. The V and J ends lost 1 base and 5 bases, in that order; junction bases with no gene match: 5. The CDR3 loop is CASSYLGTSANNEQFF. As DNA, the CDR3 is TGTGCCAGCAGTTACTTAGGGACTAGCGCAAACAATGAGCAGTTCTTC.

The sample holds many counts of this clonotype. This chain connects TRBV4-3 to TRBJ2-1; TRBD2 agrees at 10 bases. The CDR3 covers 17 residues. Germline V gives CDR1 LGHNA, CDR2 YSLEER. Losses at the gene ends were 4 bases for V and 8 bases for J; bases not matched to a gene: 14. The CDR3: CASSLGFGLAAGDEQFF. Here the CDR3 DNA reads TGCGCCAGCAGCCTCGGTTTCGGACTAGCGGCCGGGGATGAGCAGTTCTTC.

This clonotype was seen repeatedly, ten times or more. The gene calls are TRBV18 and TRBJ1-1, with TRBD1 as a possible D gene (5 bases). Germline CDR1 is KGHSH and CDR2 is LQKENI. The CDR3 totals 13 residues. V shed 0 bases and J shed 5 bases, with 7 bases lying between them. The CDR3, as DNA: TGTGCCAGCTCACCACCGGGACTAACTGAAGCTTTCTTT. It translates to CASSPPGLTEAFF.

This clonotype was seen only a few times. The V and J genes are TRBV5-1 and TRBJ2-1; D perhaps matches TRBD2 (5 bases). The germline V and J ends were trimmed by 4 bases and 4 bases, with 15 bases remaining between them. CDR1 is SGHRS and CDR2 is YFSETQ in the germline V gene. This CDR3 is built from 15 residues. CDR3 nucleotide sequence: TGCGCCAGCAGCCCTCTCCGGGATCTTTACAATGAGCAGTTCTTC. It yields the protein CASSPLRDLYNEQFF.

There are a few counts of this clonotype. The CDR3: CASSSLQGLNYGYTF. CDR3 nucleotides: TGTGCCAGCAGCTCCCTACAGGGGTTAAACTATGGCTACACCTTC. The chain joins TRBV11-2 to TRBJ1-2; 7 bases line up with TRBD1. The CDR3 is 15 amino acids. J lost 2 bases, V lost 4 bases, and 7 bases had no gene match. CDR1 and CDR2 from the germline V gene are SGHAT and FQNNGV. The entire variable domain, with the rest obtained from reference TRBV11-2 and TRBJ1-2, is as follows: EAGVAQSPRYKIIEKRQSVAFWCNPISGHATLYWYQQILGQGPKLLIQFQNNGVVDDSQLPKDRFSAERLKGVDSTLKIQPAKLEDSAVYLCASSSLQGLNYGYTFGSGTRLTVV.

A single count supports this clonotype. Because the CDR3 is missing its conserved closing phenylalanine or tryptophan, this is likely a read error. The J gene is TRBJ2-7, the V gene TRBV7-3; TRBD1 matches 8 bases. The germline CDR1 and CDR2 sequences are SGHTA and FQGTGA. The CDR3 runs 15 residues. V trimming: 5 bases; J trimming: 0 bases; junction bases outside the gene matches: 6. Written as DNA, the CDR3 is TGTGCCAGCAGCCTCACCGGGACAGGCTCCTACGAGCAGTACTAC. Protein sequence: CASSLTGTGSYEQYY.

This clonotype was observed a handful of times. The J gene is TRBJ2-3, the V gene TRBV12-5; tentative D call: TRBD1 (5 bases). The CDR3 runs 13 residues. Germline assignment: CDR1 LGHNT and CDR2 FRNRAP. Trimming shortened V by 9 bases and J by 0 bases, and 10 bases separated the two germline ends. The CDR3 is CASRQGSTDTQYF. The CDR3 DNA follows: TGTGCTAGCCGCCAGGGCAGCACAGATACGCAGTATTTT.

This clonotype has only a few counts. Since a much larger clone is just one base distant, this may be a read error. The gene calls are TRBV4-2 and TRBJ2-2; either TRBD1 or TRBD2 may supply D (6 bases each). Germline V gene lookup returns CDR1 LGHNA and CDR2 YNFKEQ. V dropped 1 base and J dropped 6 bases, with 18 bases sitting between them. The CDR3 is 17 residues long. CDR3 DNA sequence: TGTGCCAGCAGCCAAGGGATCGGGGGCGCGTTGGCCGGGGAGCTGTTTTTT. Its translation: CASSQGIGGALAGELFF.

This clonotype was detected only a few times. The V call is TRBV7-9, the J call TRBJ1-4; TRBD1 is a possible D gene (6 bases). This CDR3 is 15 amino acids long. Trimming left V 5 bases short and J 5 bases short, with 15 bases between. Germline CDR1 SEHNR, CDR2 FQNEAQ (reference sequence). In DNA, the CDR3 is TGTGCCAGCAGCGCCCCAGGACAGCCGAATGAAAAACTGTTTTTT. Translation gives CASSAPGQPNEKLFF.